This TCR beta chain was sequenced in a study of T cell repertoires in cytomegalovirus infection. Findings and limits, study-wide: HLA-C-restricted CMV clonotypes gave the most frequent clonotype in two of eight donors. People with CMV and the relevant HLA were identified by cumulative public TCR beta family frequency.

Worth noting for this clonotype: Its cognate antigen is unknown.

TCRdb analysed the reads with MiXCR anew, one entry per CDR3 protein. This table holds a few hundred thousand distinct CDR3 sequences, around 15% found once. This CDR3 comprises 15 residues. Trimming cost V 4 bases and J 4 bases; bases outside gene matches: 10. Germline V gene data show CDR1 as DFQATT and CDR2 as SNEGSKA (reference sequence). This sequence joins TRBV20-1 and TRBJ2-3; 8 bases are shared with TRBD1. Sequenced sample: CD8+ T cells from PBMCs. The clonotype was recovered from a human donor in good health (CMV status not recorded). Some clones in this sample may be carry-over from other donors' samples. CDR3 DNA: TGCAGTGCTACCCGGGGCAGGGGGCTCGCAGATACGCAGTATTTT. This gives the protein CSATRGRGLADTQYF.